This T cell receptor beta chain was captured by sequencing in a study of blood T cell repertoires in COVID-19. Study-wide context: COVID-19 samples collected from the United States, Italy and Spain covered acute and convalescent phases. From T cells, B-cell-depleted T cells, or PBMCs came the material, which was cDNA or gDNA.

Original handling: Nucleated cell number was recorded as an estimate derived from reference gene primer amplification. Clones were read by immunoSEQ multiplex PCR, and TCRdb kept only the in-frame ones, dropping some. The D gene and trimming were derived from the DNA, and the V and J assignments and clone size from that table. The data show 50,000 to 80,000 clones, 85% to 90% seen once. The germline V gene has CDR1 SEHNR and CDR2 FQNEAQ (reference sequence). The CDR3 loop spans 17 amino acids. Trimming stripped 3 bases from V and 0 bases from J, with 15 bases between. The source material was peripheral blood. The sequence was obtained from a man between 60 and 75 years old with acute or convalescent COVID-19. The genes are TRBV7-9 and TRBJ1-5, with D unresolved. CDR3 in DNA: TGTGCCAGCAGCTTGGTGGGGAGTGCTCATAGCAATCAGCCCCAGCATTTT. Its protein is CASSLVGSAHSNQPQHF.